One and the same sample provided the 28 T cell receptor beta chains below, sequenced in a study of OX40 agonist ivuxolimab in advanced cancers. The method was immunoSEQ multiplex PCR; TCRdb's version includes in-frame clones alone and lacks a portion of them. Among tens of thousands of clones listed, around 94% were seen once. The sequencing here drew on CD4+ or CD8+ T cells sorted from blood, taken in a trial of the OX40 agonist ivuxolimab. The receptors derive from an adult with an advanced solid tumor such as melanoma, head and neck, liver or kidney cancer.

The CDR3 here is CASSVDRDSSYEQYF. The CDR3 DNA reads as TGTGCCAGCAGTGTTGACCGGGACAGCAGCTACGAGCAGTACTTC. This chain uses TRBV28 with TRBJ2-7; 7 bases align to TRBD1. The V gene's germline CDR1 is MDHEN and CDR2 SYDVKM. V shed 5 bases, J shed 3 bases, and the junction held 10 bases outside the gene matches. This CDR3 is built from 15 residues.

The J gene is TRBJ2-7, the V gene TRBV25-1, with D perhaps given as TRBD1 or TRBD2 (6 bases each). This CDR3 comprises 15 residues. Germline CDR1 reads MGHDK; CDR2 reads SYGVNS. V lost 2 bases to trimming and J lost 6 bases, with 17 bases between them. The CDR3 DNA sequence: TGTGCCAGCAGTGAACTCAGGGGAGGCCCTAGCGAGCAGTACTTC. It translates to CASSELRGGPSEQYF.

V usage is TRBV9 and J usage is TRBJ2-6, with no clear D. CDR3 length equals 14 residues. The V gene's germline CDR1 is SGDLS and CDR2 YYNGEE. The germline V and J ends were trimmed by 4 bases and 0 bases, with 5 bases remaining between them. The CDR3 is CASSFRSGANVLTF. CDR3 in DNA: TGTGCCAGCAGCTTCCGCTCTGGGGCCAACGTCCTGACTTTC.

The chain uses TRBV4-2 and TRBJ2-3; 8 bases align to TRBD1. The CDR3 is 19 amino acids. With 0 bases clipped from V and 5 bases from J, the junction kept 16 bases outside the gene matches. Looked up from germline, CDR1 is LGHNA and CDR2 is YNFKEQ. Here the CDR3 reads CASSQDRGRGRGLRDTQYF. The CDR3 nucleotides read TGTGCCAGCAGCCAAGATAGGGGTAGGGGCAGGGGGCTGAGAGATACGCAGTATTTT.

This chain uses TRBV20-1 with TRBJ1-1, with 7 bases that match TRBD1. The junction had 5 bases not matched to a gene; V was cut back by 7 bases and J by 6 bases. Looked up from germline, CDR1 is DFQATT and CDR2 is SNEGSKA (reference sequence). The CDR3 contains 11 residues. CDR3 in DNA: TGCAGTGTTCAGACAGGGCCTGAAGCTTTCTTT. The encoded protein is CSVQTGPEAFF.

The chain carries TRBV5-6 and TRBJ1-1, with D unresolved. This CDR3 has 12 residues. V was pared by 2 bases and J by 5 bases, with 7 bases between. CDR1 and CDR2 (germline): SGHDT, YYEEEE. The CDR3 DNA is TGTGCCAGCAGCTTTTTTCGGACTGAAGCTTTCTTT. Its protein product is CASSFFRTEAFF.

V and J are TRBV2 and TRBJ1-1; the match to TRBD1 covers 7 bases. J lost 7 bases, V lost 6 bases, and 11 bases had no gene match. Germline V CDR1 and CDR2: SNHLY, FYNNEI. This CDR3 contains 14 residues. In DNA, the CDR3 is TGTGCCAGCAGATGGACAGGAGCTAAACATGAAGCTTTCTTT. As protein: CASRWTGAKHEAFF. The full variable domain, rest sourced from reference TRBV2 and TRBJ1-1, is EPEVTQTPSHQVTQMGQEVILRCVPISNHLYFYWYRQILGQKVEFLVSFYNNEISEKSEIFDDQFSVERPDGSNFTLKIRSTKLEDSAMYFCASRWTGAKHEAFFGQGTRLTVV.

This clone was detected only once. The CDR3 reads CASSYSGGGTEAFF. CDR3 DNA: TGTGCCAGCAGTTACTCCGGGGGAGGGACTGAAGCTTTCTTT. This chain links TRBV6-6 with TRBJ1-1, with D possibly TRBD1 on 5 matching bases. Trimming shortened V by 0 bases and J by 5 bases, and 10 bases separated the two germline ends. Per the germline V gene, CDR1 is MNHNY and CDR2 is SVGAGI (reference sequence). The CDR3 consists of 14 residues.

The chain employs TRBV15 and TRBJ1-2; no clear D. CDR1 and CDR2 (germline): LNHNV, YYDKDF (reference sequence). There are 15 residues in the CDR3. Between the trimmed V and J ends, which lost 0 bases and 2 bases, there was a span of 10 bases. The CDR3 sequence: CATSRDYRLNYGYTF. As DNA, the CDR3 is TGTGCCACCAGCAGAGATTACCGGTTAAACTATGGCTACACCTTC.

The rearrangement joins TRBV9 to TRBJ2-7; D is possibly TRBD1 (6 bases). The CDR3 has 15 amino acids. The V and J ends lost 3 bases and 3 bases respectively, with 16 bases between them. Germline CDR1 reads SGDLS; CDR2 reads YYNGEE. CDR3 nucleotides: TGTGCCAGCAGCGACGCAGAGACAGGCTACTACGAGCAGTACTTC. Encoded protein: CASSDAETGYYEQYF.

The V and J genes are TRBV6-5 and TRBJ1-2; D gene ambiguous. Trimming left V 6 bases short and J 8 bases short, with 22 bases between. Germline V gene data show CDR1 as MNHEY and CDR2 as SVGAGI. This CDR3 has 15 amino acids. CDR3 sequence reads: CASSPARPGASGYTF. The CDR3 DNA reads TGTGCCAGCAGCCCTGCGCGGCCCGGAGCGAGCGGCTACACCTTC.

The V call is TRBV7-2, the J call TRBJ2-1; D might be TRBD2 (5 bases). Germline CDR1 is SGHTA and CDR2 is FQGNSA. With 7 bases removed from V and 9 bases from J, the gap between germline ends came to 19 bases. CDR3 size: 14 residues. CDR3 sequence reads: CASTSLEAGSEQFF. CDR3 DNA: TGTGCCAGCACCTCACTAGAAGCCGGCAGTGAGCAGTTCTTC.

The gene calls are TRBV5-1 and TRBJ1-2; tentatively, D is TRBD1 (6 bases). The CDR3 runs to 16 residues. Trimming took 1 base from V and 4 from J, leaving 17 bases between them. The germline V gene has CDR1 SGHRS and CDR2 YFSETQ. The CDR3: CASSLTGPSDFYGYTF. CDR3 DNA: TGCGCCAGCAGCTTGACAGGGCCTAGTGATTTCTATGGCTACACCTTC. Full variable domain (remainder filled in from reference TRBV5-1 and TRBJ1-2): KAGVTQTPRYLIKTRGQQVTLSCSPISGHRSVSWYQQTPGQGLQFLFEYFSETQRNKGNFPGRFSGRQFSNSRSEMNVSTLELGDSALYLCASSLTGPSDFYGYTFGSGTRLTVV.

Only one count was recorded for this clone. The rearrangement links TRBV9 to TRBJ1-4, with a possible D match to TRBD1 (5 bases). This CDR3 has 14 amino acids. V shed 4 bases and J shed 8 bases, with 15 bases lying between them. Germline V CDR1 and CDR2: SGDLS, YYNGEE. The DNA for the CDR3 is TGTGCCAGCAGCCCGACCAGGGTAGGGGAAAAACTGTTTTTT. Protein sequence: CASSPTRVGEKLFF.

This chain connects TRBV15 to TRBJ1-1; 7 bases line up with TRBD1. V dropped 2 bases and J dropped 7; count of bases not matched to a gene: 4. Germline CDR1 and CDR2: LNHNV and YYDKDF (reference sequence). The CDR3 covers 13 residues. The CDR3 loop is CATSRHTGDEAFF. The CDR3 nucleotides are TGTGCCACCAGCAGACATACAGGGGATGAAGCTTTCTTT.

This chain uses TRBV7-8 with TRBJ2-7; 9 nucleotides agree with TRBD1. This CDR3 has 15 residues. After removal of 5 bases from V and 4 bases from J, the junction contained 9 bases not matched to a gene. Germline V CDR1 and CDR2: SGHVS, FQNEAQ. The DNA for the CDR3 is TGTGCCAGCAGCCTAAACCGGGACAGGGTATACGAGCAGTACTTC. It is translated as CASSLNRDRVYEQYF.

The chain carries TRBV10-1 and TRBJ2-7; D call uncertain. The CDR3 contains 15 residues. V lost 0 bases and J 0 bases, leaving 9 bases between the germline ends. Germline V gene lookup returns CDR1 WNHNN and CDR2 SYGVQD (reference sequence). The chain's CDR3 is CASSESRSSSYEQYF. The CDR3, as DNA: TGCGCCAGCAGTGAGTCACGGTCCAGCTCCTACGAGCAGTACTTC.

CDR3 sequence reads: CASSAPTLLERDGAETYNEQFF. In DNA, the CDR3 is TGTGCCAGTAGTGCCCCCACACTACTAGAGCGGGATGGAGCGGAGACCTACAATGAGCAGTTCTTC. The chain uses TRBV19 and TRBJ2-1; TRBD2 matches 7 bases. This CDR3 spans 22 amino acids. The ends lost 5 bases at V and 2 bases at J; junction bases unmatched: 27. Germline V gene lookup returns CDR1 LNHDA and CDR2 SQIVND (reference sequence).

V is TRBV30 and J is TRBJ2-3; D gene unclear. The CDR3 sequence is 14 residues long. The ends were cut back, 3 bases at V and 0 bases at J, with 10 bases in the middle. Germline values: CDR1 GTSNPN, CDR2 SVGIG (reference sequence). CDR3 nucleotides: TGTGCCTGGAGCTCGTTGGTGAGCACAGATACGCAGTATTTT. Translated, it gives CAWSSLVSTDTQYF.

The CDR3 DNA reads TGTGCCAGCAGTGGTAGACAGGATAACACTGAAGCTTTCTTT. The encoded protein is CASSGRQDNTEAFF. The V and J genes are TRBV2 and TRBJ1-1, with D perhaps TRBD1 (6 bases). V was shortened by 4 bases and J by 2 bases, with 11 bases between the two germline ends. Germline-derived CDR1 and CDR2 are SNHLY and FYNNEI. The CDR3 runs to 14 residues.

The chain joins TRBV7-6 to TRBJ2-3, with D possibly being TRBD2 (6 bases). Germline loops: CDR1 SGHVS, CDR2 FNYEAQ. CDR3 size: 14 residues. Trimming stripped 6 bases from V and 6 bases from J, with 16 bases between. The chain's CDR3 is CASRLRRGSDTQYF. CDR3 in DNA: TGTGCCAGCAGGCTTAGGCGGGGTTCGGATACGCAGTATTTT.

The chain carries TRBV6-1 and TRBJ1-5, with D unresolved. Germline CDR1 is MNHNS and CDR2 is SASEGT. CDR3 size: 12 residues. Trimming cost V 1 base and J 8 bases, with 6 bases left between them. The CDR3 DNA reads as TGTGCCAGCAGTGAAGGCACGGAGCCCCAGCATTTT. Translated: CASSEGTEPQHF.

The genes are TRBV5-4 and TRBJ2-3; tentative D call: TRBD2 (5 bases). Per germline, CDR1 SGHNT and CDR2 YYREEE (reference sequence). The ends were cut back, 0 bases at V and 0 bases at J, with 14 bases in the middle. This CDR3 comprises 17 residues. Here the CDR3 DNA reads TGTGCCAGCAGCTTGGCCCTGATCGGCGGGAGCACAGATACGCAGTATTTT. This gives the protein CASSLALIGGSTDTQYF.

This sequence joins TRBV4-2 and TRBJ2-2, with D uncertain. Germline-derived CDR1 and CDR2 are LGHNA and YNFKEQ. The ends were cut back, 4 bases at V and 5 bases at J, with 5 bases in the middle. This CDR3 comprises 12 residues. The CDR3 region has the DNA TGTGCCAGCAGCCGTGGTACCGGGGAGCTGTTTTTT. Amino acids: CASSRGTGELFF.

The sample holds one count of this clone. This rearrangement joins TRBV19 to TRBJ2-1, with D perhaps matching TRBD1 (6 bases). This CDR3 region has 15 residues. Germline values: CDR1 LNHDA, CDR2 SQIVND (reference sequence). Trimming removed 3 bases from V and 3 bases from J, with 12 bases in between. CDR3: CASSMQGRDYNEQFF. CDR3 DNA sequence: TGTGCCAGTAGTATGCAGGGGCGCGACTACAATGAGCAGTTCTTC.

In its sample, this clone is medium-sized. The CDR3 spells CASSSPISGYTEAFF. The DNA of the CDR3 is TGCGCCAGCAGCTCGCCTATCTCGGGGTACACTGAAGCTTTCTTT. The gene calls are TRBV5-1 and TRBJ1-1, with unresolved D. The CDR3 runs 15 residues. V was cut by 3 bases and J by 3 bases, with 15 bases left in between. Germline values: CDR1 SGHRS, CDR2 YFSETQ. Full variable domain (remainder filled in from reference TRBV5-1 and TRBJ1-1): KAGVTQTPRYLIKTRGQQVTLSCSPISGHRSVSWYQQTPGQGLQFLFEYFSETQRNKGNFPGRFSGRQFSNSRSEMNVSTLELGDSALYLCASSSPISGYTEAFFGQGTRLTVV.

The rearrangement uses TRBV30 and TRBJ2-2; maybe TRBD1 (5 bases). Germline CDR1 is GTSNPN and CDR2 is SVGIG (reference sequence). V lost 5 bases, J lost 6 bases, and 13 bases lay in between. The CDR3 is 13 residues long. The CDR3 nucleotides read TGTGCCTGGGCCGGTCCAGGGTCCGGGGAGCTGTTTTTT. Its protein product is CAWAGPGSGELFF. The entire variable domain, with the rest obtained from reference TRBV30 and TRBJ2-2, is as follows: SQTIHQWPATLVQPVGSPLSLECTVEGTSNPNLYWYRQAAGRGLQLLFYSVGIGQISSEVPQNLSASRPQDRQFILSSKKLLLSDSGFYLCAWAGPGSGELFFGEGSRLTVL.

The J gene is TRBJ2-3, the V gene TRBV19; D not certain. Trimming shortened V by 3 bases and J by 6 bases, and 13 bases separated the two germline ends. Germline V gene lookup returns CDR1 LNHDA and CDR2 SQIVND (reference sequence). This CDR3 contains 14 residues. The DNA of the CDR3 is TGTGCCAGTAGTATTCCCCATACTGGGGATACGCAGTATTTT. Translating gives CASSIPHTGDTQYF.